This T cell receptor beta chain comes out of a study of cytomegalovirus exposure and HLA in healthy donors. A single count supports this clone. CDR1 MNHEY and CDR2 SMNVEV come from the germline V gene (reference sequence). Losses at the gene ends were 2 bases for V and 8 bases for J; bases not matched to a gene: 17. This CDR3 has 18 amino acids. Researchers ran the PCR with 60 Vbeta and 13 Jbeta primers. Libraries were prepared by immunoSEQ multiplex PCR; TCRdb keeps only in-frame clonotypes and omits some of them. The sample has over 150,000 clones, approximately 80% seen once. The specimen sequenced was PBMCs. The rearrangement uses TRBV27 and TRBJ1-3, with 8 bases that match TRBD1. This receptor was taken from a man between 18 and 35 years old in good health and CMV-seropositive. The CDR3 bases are TGTGCCAGCAGTTTAAGAGAGTCGACAGGGGAAAGTTGGGACACCATATATTTT. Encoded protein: CASSLRESTGESWDTIYF.